This passage covers 3 T cell receptor beta chains from one sample sequenced in a study of blood T cells in healthy people across ages. With a J-beta primer mix and a sample-barcoded 5' primer, a second PCR ran about 6 to 11 cycles. TCRdb independently ran MiXCR on the 5' RACE reads; one entry per CDR3 protein. This sample has about 1,600,000 distinct CDR3 sequences; approximately 42% occur once, and the top ten carry roughly 7.9%. The sequenced material came from blood. These receptors came from a woman between 18 and 29 years old in good health.

The chain joins TRBV6-6 to TRBJ2-7; 7 bases line up with TRBD1. In germline, CDR1 is MNHNY, CDR2 SVGAGI (reference sequence). Germline trimming cut 6 bases from V and 3 bases from J; bases unmatched to any gene: 5. The CDR3 spans 13 residues. CDR3 loop: CASRGDRIYEQYF. For the CDR3, the DNA is TGTGCCAGCAGGGGGGACAGAATCTACGAGCAGTACTTC.

This clonotype was seen at least ten times. The CDR3 coding sequence is TGTGCCAGCTCGGGGGGGCCTACAGATACGCAGTATTTT. Its translation is CASSGGPTDTQYF. The J gene is TRBJ2-3, the V gene TRBV12-3 or TRBV12-4; 8 bases line up with TRBD2. V was pared by 8 bases and J by 3 bases, with 4 bases of the junction left unmatched. CDR3 size: 13 residues.

Note on this clonotype: Just one base apart from a much larger clone, this may be a read error. Here the CDR3 DNA reads TGTGCCAGCAGTTATAGGAACACTGAAGCTTACTTT. Translated, it gives CASSYRNTEAYF. V and J are TRBV6-5 and TRBJ1-1; D is unclear. Germline-derived CDR1 and CDR2 are MNHEY and SVGAGI. This CDR3 has 12 amino acids.